What follows are 11 T cell receptor beta chains derived from one specimen sequenced in a study of blood T cell repertoires in COVID-19. Libraries were prepared by immunoSEQ multiplex PCR; TCRdb keeps only in-frame clonotypes and omits some of them. The table includes 100,000 or so clones, roughly 87% detected once. The source material was peripheral blood. These receptors all stem from a woman aged 55-70 years with acute or convalescent COVID-19.

V gene TRBV10-3 combines with J gene TRBJ1-2; 7 bases map to TRBD1. V lost 6 bases to trimming and J lost 2 bases; unmatched junction nucleotides: 6. This CDR3 has 14 amino acids. Germline values: CDR1 ENHRY, CDR2 SYGVKD. For the CDR3, the DNA is TGTGCCATCAGCCGACAGGGTGACAACTATGGCTACACCTTC. This translates into CAISRQGDNYGYTF.

The genes are TRBV10-3 and TRBJ1-2, with TRBD1 matching 8 bases. V lost 3 bases to trimming and J lost 4 bases; unmatched junction nucleotides: 16. Germline V CDR1 and CDR2: ENHRY, SYGVKD. This CDR3 spans 18 amino acids. The chain's CDR3 is CAISDRGQAKSRGYGYTF. The CDR3 DNA reads as TGTGCCATCAGTGATCGGGGACAGGCTAAGTCGCGGGGCTATGGCTACACCTTC.

The chain is built from TRBV3-1 (or the pseudogene TRBV3-2) and TRBJ2-3; the D is unclear. The CDR3 length is 13 residues. Per germline, CDR1 LGHDT and CDR2 YNNKEL (reference sequence). Trimming pared 4 bases from V and 1 base from J, leaving 6 bases between. CDR3 sequence reads: CASSLTGTDTQYF. The DNA of the CDR3 is TGTGCCAGCAGCCTCACAGGCACAGATACGCAGTATTTT.

V usage is TRBV14 and J usage is TRBJ2-3, with a weak D call TRBD2 (7 bases). Germline loops: CDR1 SGHDN, CDR2 FVKESK. Trimming removed 4 bases from V and 3 bases from J, with 14 bases in between. The CDR3 has 15 amino acids. CDR3 amino acids: CASSPWAGATDTQYF. CDR3 bases: TGTGCCAGCAGCCCCTGGGCGGGGGCTACAGATACGCAGTATTTT.

The chain combines TRBV6-1 with TRBJ1-2, with D perhaps matching TRBD1 (6 bases). The germline CDR1 and CDR2 sequences are MNHNS and SASEGT. The CDR3 sequence is 16 residues long. V was pared by 0 bases and J by 5 bases, with 16 bases between. The CDR3 DNA reads as TGTGCCAGCAGTGAAGCCCACAGGGAAGCGGGGTATGGCTACACCTTC. Protein product: CASSEAHREAGYGYTF.

This clone was detected once. The chain joins TRBV10-2 to TRBJ1-5; possible D gene TRBD1, 5 bases. Germline V lookup: CDR1 WSHSY, CDR2 SAAADI. V lost 6 bases to trimming and J lost 6 bases, with 12 bases between them. The CDR3 consists of 13 residues. CDR3 residues: CASSLGGGQPQHF. The CDR3, as DNA: TGCGCCAGCAGCCTGGGGGGGGGTCAGCCCCAGCATTTT.

This chain uses TRBV6-5 with TRBJ2-7; unclear D gene. The CDR3 extends over 13 amino acids. Germline V CDR1 and CDR2: MNHEY, SVGAGI. Trimming removed 4 bases at V and 3 bases at J, with 10 bases between. The CDR3 DNA sequence: TGTGCCAGCAGTTCCGGGTTGTACTACGAGCAGTACTTC. This encodes CASSSGLYYEQYF.

The gene calls are TRBV9 and TRBJ2-3; 9 bases map to TRBD2. Losses at the gene ends were 10 bases for V and 3 bases for J; bases not matched to a gene: 15. This CDR3 spans 16 amino acids. Germline V CDR1 and CDR2: SGDLS, YYNGEE. CDR3 nucleotide sequence: TGTGCCCGCCGCGGGGGGGGCGGGGGGAGAACAGATACGCAGTATTTT. It translates to CARRGGGGGRTDTQYF.

The chain couples TRBV19 to TRBJ2-1; D gene ambiguous. The germline V and J ends were trimmed by 5 bases and 5 bases, with 7 bases remaining between them. The CDR3 runs to 12 residues. Germline values: CDR1 LNHDA, CDR2 SQIVND (reference sequence). The CDR3 loop reads CASSVYNNEQFF. CDR3 nucleotides: TGTGCCAGTAGTGTCTATAACAATGAGCAGTTCTTC.

The chain has TRBV7-9 and TRBJ2-5; D might be TRBD1 (6 bases). Germline CDR1 and CDR2: SEHNR and FQNEAQ (reference sequence). The CDR3 loop spans 16 amino acids. V gave up 3 bases and J gave up 6 bases, with 20 bases separating them. The CDR3 bases are TGTGCCAGCAGCTTTATTACAGGGAACCGCGCGCAGACCCAGTACTTC. Its translation: CASSFITGNRAQTQYF.

The chain combines TRBV5-4 with TRBJ1-3, with a possible D match to TRBD1 (6 bases). Germline V CDR1 and CDR2: SGHNT, YYREEE (reference sequence). With 4 bases removed from V and 2 bases from J, the gap between germline ends came to 13 bases. This CDR3 is built from 15 residues. The CDR3 loop is CASSPRGTAGNTIYF. DNA of the CDR3: TGTGCCAGCAGCCCCAGGGGAACTGCTGGAAACACCATATATTTT.